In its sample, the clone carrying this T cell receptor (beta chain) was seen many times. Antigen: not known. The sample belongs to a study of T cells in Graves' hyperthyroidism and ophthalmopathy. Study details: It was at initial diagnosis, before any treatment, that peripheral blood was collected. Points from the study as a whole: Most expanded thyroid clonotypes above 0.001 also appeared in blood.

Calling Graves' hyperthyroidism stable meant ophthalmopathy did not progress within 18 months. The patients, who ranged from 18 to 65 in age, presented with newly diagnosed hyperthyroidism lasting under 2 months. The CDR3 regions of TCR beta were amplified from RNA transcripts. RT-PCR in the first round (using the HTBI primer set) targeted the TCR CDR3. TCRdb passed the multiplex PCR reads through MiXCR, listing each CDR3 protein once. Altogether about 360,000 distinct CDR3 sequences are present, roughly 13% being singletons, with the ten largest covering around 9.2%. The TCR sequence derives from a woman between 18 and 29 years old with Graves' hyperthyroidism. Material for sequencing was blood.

The CDR3 coding sequence is TGTGCCAGCAGCCCGGGACTAGCGGGGGGCAATGAGCAGTTCTTC. This sequence encodes CASSPGLAGGNEQFF. This chain links TRBV7-2 with TRBJ2-1; 15 bases match TRBD2. Germline-derived CDR1 and CDR2 are SGHTA and FQGNSA. The length of the CDR3 is 15 residues. After removal of 5 bases from V and 6 bases from J, the junction contained 2 bases not matched to a gene.